This passage covers 26 T cell receptor beta chains from one sample sequenced in a study of cytomegalovirus exposure and HLA in healthy donors. PCR employed 60 Vbeta and 13 Jbeta primers. Measured with immunoSEQ multiplex PCR; TCRdb has only the in-frame clones, and not every one. The sample has 150,000 to 250,000 clones, less than 85% seen once. The specimen sequenced was PBMCs. These receptors originate from a girl aged 10-17 years in good health and CMV-seropositive.

The chain links TRBV5-1 to TRBJ2-3; TRBD2 agrees at 8 bases. Germline V gene lookup returns CDR1 SGHRS and CDR2 YFSETQ. The CDR3 runs to 13 residues. With 5 bases clipped from V and 4 bases from J, the junction kept 3 bases outside the gene matches. This CDR3 reads CASRRGGPDTQYF. The CDR3 coding sequence is TGCGCCAGCAGACGGGGGGGCCCAGATACGCAGTATTTT.

This chain uses TRBV29-1 with TRBJ1-2; the D is unclear. The CDR3 spans 11 residues. V lost 0 bases and J lost 11, with 10 bases in between. The V gene's germline CDR1 is SQVTM and CDR2 ANQGSEA. CDR3 protein: CSVEDQTSYTF. The CDR3 nucleotides are TGCAGCGTTGAAGATCAGACAAGTTACACCTTC. Combining the CDR3 with reference TRBV29-1 and TRBJ1-2 gives the whole variable domain SAVISQKPSRDICQRGTSLTIQCQVDSQVTMMFWYRQQPGQSLTLIATANQGSEATYESGFVIDKFPISRPNLTFSTLTVSNMSPEDSSIYLCSVEDQTSYTFGSGTRLTVV.

The CDR3 spells CASSPPRSTGELFF. The CDR3, as DNA: TGCGCCAGCAGCCCCCCGAGGTCCACCGGGGAGCTGTTTTTT. V gene TRBV5-1 combines with J gene TRBJ2-2; D ambiguous. From germline, CDR1 is SGHRS and CDR2 YFSETQ. Trimming shortened V by 4 bases and J by 4 bases, and 11 bases separated the two germline ends. The CDR3 is made up of 14 amino acids.

The chain recombines TRBV7-2 with TRBJ2-7, with 9 bases identical to TRBD2. Germline V lookup: CDR1 SGHTA, CDR2 FQGNSA. Trimming cost V 6 bases and J 3 bases; bases outside gene matches: 3. The CDR3 extends over 13 amino acids. CDR3 sequence (DNA): TGTGCCAGCAGGCTAGCGGGGCGCTACGAGCAGTACTTC. It translates to CASRLAGRYEQYF.

The sample holds one count of this clone. The genes are TRBV21-1 and TRBJ2-4; the table gives TRBD1 as D, unverified against the DNA. TRBV21-1 corresponds to a pseudogene. The CDR3 length is 15 residues. CDR3 amino acids: CASSKDKGDQNIQYF. The CDR3 nucleotides read TGTGCCAGCAGCAAAGACAAGGGGGACCAAAACATTCAGTACTTC.

The chain uses TRBV4-3 and TRBJ1-2; 8 nucleotides match TRBD1. The CDR3 contains 17 residues. After removal of 1 base from V and 2 bases from J, the junction contained 9 bases not matched to a gene. Germline V gene data show CDR1 as LGHNA and CDR2 as YSLEER. CDR3 sequence reads: CASSQAYPRTGNYGYTF. CDR3 bases: TGCGCCAGCAGCCAAGCTTACCCCCGGACAGGGAACTATGGCTACACCTTC.

This chain joins TRBV5-4 and TRBJ2-1; 7 bases match TRBD1. The CDR3 loop spans 16 amino acids. The germline V gene encodes CDR1 SGHNT and CDR2 YYREEE (reference sequence). J gave up 0 bases and V 4 bases, and 7 bases lay outside the gene matches. As DNA, the CDR3 is TGTGCCAGCAGCCCATCACAGGGGAGCTCCTACAATGAGCAGTTCTTC. Translation gives CASSPSQGSSYNEQFF.

Only a few counts were recorded for this clone. The rearrangement joins TRBV7-6 to TRBJ1-1; 7 bases map to TRBD1. Losses at the gene ends were 5 bases for V and 0 bases for J; bases not matched to a gene: 6. The CDR3 covers 15 residues. Germline V gene data show CDR1 as SGHVS and CDR2 as FNYEAQ. CDR3 in amino acids: CASSPTDRVNTEAFF. CDR3 bases: TGTGCCAGCAGCCCAACCGACAGGGTGAACACTGAAGCTTTCTTT.

The chain has TRBV11-2 and TRBJ1-2; D remains unclear. The CDR3 spans 13 residues. Trimming stripped 5 bases from V and 9 bases from J, with 16 bases between. Germline assignment: CDR1 SGHAT and CDR2 FQNNGV. DNA for the CDR3: TGTGCCAGCAGCCCCGTGGCAGGCACGCGCTACACCTTC. This gives the protein CASSPVAGTRYTF.

The rearrangement links TRBV5-5 to TRBJ2-6; 9 nucleotides match TRBD1. There are 18 residues in the CDR3. The germline V gene encodes CDR1 SGHKS and CDR2 YYEKEE (reference sequence). With 1 base clipped from V and 2 bases from J, the junction kept 7 bases outside the gene matches. CDR3 in DNA: TGTGCCAGCAGCTTGCGGGACAGGGTTCTCGCTGGGGCCAACGTCCTGACTTTC. Translated: CASSLRDRVLAGANVLTF.

This rearrangement joins TRBV10-2 to TRBJ2-1, with D possibly matching TRBD1 (5 bases). V lost 8 bases, J lost 7 bases, and 9 bases lay in between. The CDR3 has 11 residues. Germline-derived CDR1 and CDR2 are WSHSY and SAAADI. CDR3 region: CASLQGNEQFF. In DNA, the CDR3 is TGCGCCAGCCTCCAGGGAAATGAGCAGTTCTTC.

The chain couples TRBV4-3 to TRBJ2-1; 15 bases line up with TRBD2. Looked up from germline, CDR1 is LGHNA and CDR2 is YSLEER. The CDR3 is 17 amino acids. The trim removed 1 base at V and 15 bases at J, leaving 13 bases unmatched. The CDR3 region is CASSQVNGLAGGHLRFF. The CDR3 nucleotides read TGCGCCAGCAGCCAAGTCAATGGACTAGCGGGGGGGCATTTGAGGTTCTTC.

J is TRBJ2-5 and V is TRBV5-1, with 7 positions matching TRBD2. The germline V gene encodes CDR1 SGHRS and CDR2 YFSETQ. Trimming at V came to 3 bases and at J to 5 bases, leaving 1 base not matched to a gene. This CDR3 has 12 amino acids. CDR3 coding DNA: TGCGCCAGCAGCTCGCGGGGGGAGACCCAGTACTTC. Amino acid sequence: CASSSRGETQYF. The full variable domain, with the rest looked up from reference TRBV5-1 and TRBJ2-5, is KAGVTQTPRYLIKTRGQQVTLSCSPISGHRSVSWYQQTPGQGLQFLFEYFSETQRNKGNFPGRFSGRQFSNSRSEMNVSTLELGDSALYLCASSSRGETQYFGPGTRLLVL.

The chain combines TRBV30 with TRBJ2-6; tentative D call: TRBD1 (5 bases). This CDR3 spans 16 amino acids. Germline V gene data show CDR1 as GTSNPN and CDR2 as SVGIG (reference sequence). Trimming took 2 bases from V and 2 from J, leaving 13 bases between them. In nucleotides, the CDR3 is TGTGCCTGGAGTCGCGACACAGGAGCTGGGGCCAACGTCCTGACTTTC. This gives the protein CAWSRDTGAGANVLTF.

The chain is built from TRBV7-2 and TRBJ1-3, with 7 bases aligning to TRBD1. CDR1 is SGHTA and CDR2 is FQGNSA in the germline V gene. V was pared by 4 bases and J by 4 bases, with 7 bases of the junction left unmatched. The CDR3 has 15 residues. CDR3 sequence: CASSWQTGQGNTIYF. Written as DNA, the CDR3 is TGTGCCAGCAGCTGGCAGACAGGGCAAGGAAACACCATATATTTT.

J is TRBJ2-1 and V is TRBV5-6, with a tentative D call TRBD1 (6 bases). This CDR3 spans 15 amino acids. Germline V gene sequence: CDR1 SGHDT, CDR2 YYEEEE. The V and J ends lost 4 bases and 2 bases respectively, with 13 bases between them. The chain's CDR3 is CASSAGDTTYNEQFF. The DNA for the CDR3 is TGTGCCAGCAGCGCTGGGGACACCACCTACAATGAGCAGTTCTTC.

The chain carries TRBV5-1 and TRBJ2-1; D might be TRBD2 (7 bases). The V end lost 0 bases, the J end lost 5 bases, and 12 bases lay between the germline ends. Germline V gives CDR1 SGHRS, CDR2 YFSETQ. The CDR3 is made up of 15 amino acids. CDR3 protein: CASSLGGGANNEQFF. DNA for the CDR3: TGCGCCAGCAGCTTGGGTGGGGGGGCCAACAATGAGCAGTTCTTC.

The chain employs TRBV5-1 and TRBJ2-1; the match to TRBD2 covers 15 bases. The length of the CDR3 is 17 residues. The V gene end was trimmed by 3 bases and the J gene end by 10 bases; junction bases not matched to a gene: 11. Per the germline V gene, CDR1 is SGHRS and CDR2 is YFSETQ. CDR3 loop: CASSSRWTSGGAEEQFF. In DNA, the CDR3 is TGCGCCAGCAGCTCGCGCTGGACTAGCGGGGGGGCCGAGGAGCAGTTCTTC.

A few counts support this clone. The rearrangement uses TRBV11-2 and TRBJ2-1; 8 positions agree with TRBD2. The CDR3 is 17 amino acids. CDR1 SGHAT and CDR2 FQNNGV come from the germline V gene. The V and J ends lost 0 bases and 7 bases, in that order; junction bases with no gene match: 11. CDR3 in amino acids: CASSLDWIRGGRNEQFF. In DNA form, the CDR3 reads TGTGCCAGCAGCTTAGATTGGATTCGGGGGGGCCGGAATGAGCAGTTCTTC.

This clone was seen just once. The chain joins TRBV9 to TRBJ2-5, with D maybe TRBD1 (6 bases). CDR3 length equals 15 residues. Trimming took off 3 bases at V and 0 bases at J, with 12 bases between the two ends. CDR1 and CDR2 from the germline V gene are SGDLS and YYNGEE. CDR3 nucleotides: TGTGCCAGCAGCGCCGGGACACAGTACCAAGAGACCCAGTACTTC. Encoded protein: CASSAGTQYQETQYF.

The chain recombines TRBV6-5 with TRBJ1-2; D gene uncertain. There are 16 residues in the CDR3. Germline CDR1 is MNHEY and CDR2 is SVGAGI. V was shortened by 0 bases and J by 2 bases, with 13 bases between the two germline ends. The CDR3 here is CASSYSRLGGNYGYTF. CDR3 coding DNA: TGTGCCAGCAGTTACTCGAGGCTGGGAGGGAACTATGGCTACACCTTC.

This clone was found once. The gene calls are TRBV10-3 and TRBJ1-5, with 9 bases matching TRBD1. This CDR3 has 16 residues. Germline V gives CDR1 ENHRY, CDR2 SYGVKD. The junction had 9 bases not matched to a gene; V was cut back by 3 bases and J by 6 bases. The CDR3 DNA reads TGTGCCATCAGTGAAGGGGACAGGGAAAAACGTCAGCCCCAGCATTTT. Translating gives CAISEGDREKRQPQHF.

The chain employs TRBV19 and TRBJ2-5, with 8 positions matching TRBD2. Germline V gene sequence: CDR1 LNHDA, CDR2 SQIVND (reference sequence). This CDR3 comprises 13 residues. V lost 6 bases, J lost 5 bases, and 5 bases stayed unmatched. CDR3 protein: CASRISGAETQYF. CDR3 DNA: TGTGCCAGTAGGATTAGCGGGGCGGAGACCCAGTACTTC.

A note on this clone: Germline and junction disagree at one end, which may indicate a read error. The chain is built from TRBV27 and TRBJ2-7; perhaps TRBD1 as D (5 bases). Germline CDR1 and CDR2: MNHEY and SMNVEV (reference sequence). This CDR3 has 14 residues. The CDR3 DNA reads TGTGCCAGCAGTTTATATAGGGGCTCCTTCGAGCAGTACTTC. Its translation is CASSLYRGSFEQYF.

This clone was counted once. The chain carries TRBV5-4 and TRBJ2-1; TRBD2 matches at 8 bases. Per germline, CDR1 SGHNT and CDR2 YYREEE (reference sequence). Germline trimming cut 0 bases from V and 2 bases from J; bases unmatched to any gene: 4. The CDR3 is 16 residues long. CDR3 residues: CASSLAAGGPYNEQFF. CDR3 sequence (DNA): TGTGCCAGCAGCTTGGCCGCGGGGGGCCCCTACAATGAGCAGTTCTTC.

As concerns this clone: The germline gene is not matched at one end of the junction; a read error may be the cause. V is TRBV5-3 and J is TRBJ1-1; D is perhaps TRBD1 (5 bases). TRBV5-3 is annotated as an ORF whose role is uncertain. The CDR3 runs 9 residues. CDR3 DNA: TGTGCCAGAAGCTGGAGGGACCCTTTT. Translating gives CARSWRDPF.